Included here is one T cell receptor beta chain sequence, with context. Ten or more counts support this clonotype. This receptor's antigen is unknown. Base qualities are missing; no much larger clone stands one base away. The junction shows trimming of 4 bases on V and 0 bases on J, plus 13 bases between the germline ends. The CDR3 has 16 amino acids, counting the end cysteine and phenylalanine. The DNA shown is the 48-base CDR3, in frame from base 1. CDR1 and CDR2, per the germline V gene, are MGHRA and YSYEKL. The sequencer listed for this sample is Illumina NovaSeq 6000. TCR cDNA was made using 5'RACE template switching, a step that added a universal primer site and unique molecular identifiers. Priming of cDNA synthesis was performed from both the TCR alpha and TCR beta constant segments. Two PCR steps were used to amplify libraries, with sample barcodes and sequencing adapters being added in the second step. Sequencing of the libraries was done on either Illumina HiSeq 2500 (2x100 bp) or NovaSeq (2x150 bp). On the authors' methods: MIGEC was used to demultiplex reads and collapse the reads into UMI consensus sequences, and MiXCR was used for V(D)J alignment. Vaccine-responding clonotypes were identified with edgeR using replicate PBMC samples, with FDR below 0.01 and a log2 fold change above 5 up to day 15 being required. Each bulk clonotype was labeled CD4 or CD8 based on which sequenced repertoire, CD4 or CD8, contained the clonotype at higher abundance. TCRdb redid the processing of the public reads, applying fastp at Q25 and MiXCR, and retained in-frame beta chains. Merged by CDR3 protein, the rows form single entries marked with the most common genes and DNA. The V and J calls reflect TCRdb's pipeline rather than the authors' work. Present in this sample are about 320,000 distinct CDR3 sequences, around 4.5% of which were seen just once. Jointly, the top ten make up roughly 19% of the sample.

Taken with the paper, the label for treatment or condition translates to: live attenuated yellow fever vaccine strain. At each blood-draw timepoint, two biological replicates of bulk PBMCs were collected. A standard Ficoll-Paque protocol was used to isolate PBMCs from peripheral blood. RNA was extracted with TriZol from bulk PBMCs, CD4 and CD8 fractions, and dextramer-positive and dextramer-negative fractions. The entry originates in a study of T cells after yellow fever vaccination (dated by TCRdb to about 2019). Looking at the study overall: Libraries from fractions with low cell numbers were prepared with the SMART-Seq v4 Ultra Low Input RNA kit. To follow T-cell clones before and after primary and booster YFV17D yellow fever vaccination, bulk TCR alpha and beta repertoires were sequenced over time. Two healthy male donors, one aged 18 to 30 and one aged 30 to 39 years, were included in the cohort. Blood was collected at multiple timepoints before and after primary and secondary immunization, and bulk PBMC replicates and cell subsets were isolated.

What the study reported, not specific to this receptor: The secondary T-cell response was found to be weaker but faster than the primary response, with a peak reached on day 5 rather than on day 15. FACS-sorted repertoires could contain abundant contaminating clonotypes from the bulk population, so computational filtering was required. After the booster, most clones that had expanded after primary vaccination were detected again (roughly 96% of CD4 and around nine tenths of CD8), suggesting broad maintenance of memory. Only a couple of donors were included in the study, so the extent to which the findings can be generalized is limited. A small fraction of clonotypes showed up in both the CD4 and CD8 compartments, probably as a result of convergent recombination.

This TCR was recovered from a man aged 18 to 35 who received the YFV17D yellow fever vaccine. The rearranged segments are TRBV4-1 and TRBJ1-3, and TRBD1 may be the D gene, going by 6 matching bases. This specimen consisted of PBMCs, obtained 15 days after the yellow fever booster vaccination. The CDR3 loop reads CASSPYRDASGNTIYF. At the DNA level, the sequence is TGCGCCAGCAGCCCCTACAGGGACGCCTCTGGAAACACCATATATTTT.